The 20 T cell receptor beta chains below were found in one sample sequenced in a study of beta chain features in type 1 diabetes. The study reverse transcribed the entire isolated RNA, so it sequenced expressed TCRB transcripts. The assay was immunoSEQ multiplex PCR, and TCRdb's table has in-frame clones only and misses some. The sample shows under 900,000 clones, 17% of them seen only once. Sequencing was carried out using naive CD4+ T cells from blood. The receptors shown here come from a woman between 18 and 29 years old in good health.

This clone has only a few counts. The chain employs TRBV5-1 and TRBJ2-3; D is undetermined. The CDR3 has 13 amino acids. V lost 0 bases and J 3 bases, leaving 5 bases between the germline ends. From germline, CDR1 is SGHRS and CDR2 YFSETQ. This CDR3 reads CASSLDITDTQYF. CDR3 bases: TGCGCCAGCAGCTTGGATATTACAGATACGCAGTATTTT.

This clone was seen more than once but under ten times. The chain has TRBV6-6 and TRBJ2-7; D may be TRBD1 (5 bases). CDR1 MNHNY and CDR2 SVGAGI come from the germline V gene (reference sequence). V was pared by 2 bases and J by 2 bases, with 10 bases between. This CDR3 region has 14 residues. CDR3 loop: CASSYRGEPYEQYF. The CDR3 DNA reads as TGTGCCAGCAGTTACAGGGGCGAGCCCTACGAGCAGTACTTC.

This clone has only a few counts. V gene TRBV18 combines with J gene TRBJ1-1, with D hard to call. This CDR3 has 15 amino acids. Trimming left V 1 base short and J 1 base short, with 10 bases between. CDR1 is KGHSH and CDR2 is LQKENI in the germline V gene. The CDR3 bases are TGTGCCAGCTCACCACTGGCACAAGAGAACACTGAAGCTTTCTTT. Translating gives CASSPLAQENTEAFF.

The V call is TRBV5-1, the J call TRBJ2-1; TRBD1 matches at 8 bases. Losses at the gene ends were 0 bases for V and 0 bases for J; bases not matched to a gene: 2. The germline V gene encodes CDR1 SGHRS and CDR2 YFSETQ. CDR3 length: 16 residues. Written as DNA, the CDR3 is TGCGCCAGCAGCTTGGGAGGGACAGGCTCCTACAATGAGCAGTTCTTC. Encoded protein: CASSLGGTGSYNEQFF.

A few counts support this clone. The rearrangement links TRBV2 to TRBJ1-1; D is ambiguous. Germline CDR1 reads SNHLY; CDR2 reads FYNNEI. This CDR3 region has 11 residues. Trimming removed 5 bases at V and 10 bases at J, with 11 bases between. The CDR3 nucleotides read TGTGCCAGCAGTTCGCGGCCCTCAGCTTTCTTT. It translates to CASSSRPSAFF.

This chain connects TRBV28 to TRBJ1-2; 9 bases align to TRBD1. The CDR3 is made up of 15 amino acids. The J segment lost 0 bases and the V segment lost 6 bases, leaving 5 bases of the junction unmatched. Germline CDR1 is MDHEN and CDR2 is SYDVKM. The CDR3 coding sequence is TGTGCCAGCAGCTCGGACAGGGGCCCTAACTATGGCTACACCTTC. Its protein product is CASSSDRGPNYGYTF.

This clone was seen a few times. The rearrangement uses TRBV6-5 and TRBJ2-3, with a possible D match to TRBD1 (6 bases). This CDR3 has 15 residues. The germline V gene encodes CDR1 MNHEY and CDR2 SVGAGI. Trimming cost V 5 bases and J 6 bases, with 18 bases left between them. CDR3 DNA sequence: TGTGCCAGCAGTCTACAGGGAAGATTGGGGGATACGCAGTATTTT. This gives the protein CASSLQGRLGDTQYF.

This clone was seen a handful of times. The chain joins TRBV4-2 to TRBJ2-2; 9 bases line up with TRBD2. CDR3 length: 18 amino acids. With 4 bases clipped from V and 7 bases from J, the junction kept 16 bases outside the gene matches. The germline V gene has CDR1 LGHNA and CDR2 YNFKEQ. Written as DNA, the CDR3 is TGTGCCAGCAGCCGAGGAGCGGTAGCGGGAGTCTTTGGCGGGGAGCTGTTTTTT. This gives the protein CASSRGAVAGVFGGELFF.

This chain joins TRBV7-9 and TRBJ2-7, with TRBD2 matching over 15 bases. CDR1 is SEHNR and CDR2 is FQNEAQ in the germline V gene (reference sequence). The ends lost 5 bases at V and 7 bases at J; junction bases unmatched: 12. This CDR3 is built from 17 residues. The CDR3 is CASSAPGLAGGGREQYF. The CDR3, as DNA: TGTGCCAGCAGCGCCCCGGGACTAGCGGGAGGTGGACGGGAGCAGTACTTC.

This chain uses TRBV27 with TRBJ1-5; TRBD1 agrees at 7 bases. CDR1 is MNHEY, CDR2 SMNVEV, per germline (reference sequence). J was trimmed by 2 bases and V by 6 bases; bases with no gene match: 4. The CDR3 spans 14 residues. The CDR3 region is CASSRGVGNQPQHF. CDR3 in DNA: TGTGCCAGCAGCAGGGGGGTTGGCAATCAGCCCCAGCATTTT.

This clone was detected only a few times. The J gene is TRBJ1-4, the V gene TRBV11-1; D unresolved. This CDR3 region has 14 residues. V lost 5 bases and J 0 bases, leaving 7 bases between the germline ends. Per germline, CDR1 SGHAT and CDR2 FQDESV (reference sequence). The CDR3 DNA follows: TGTGCCAGCAGCCCGAGGCCAACTAATGAAAAACTGTTTTTT. This gives the protein CASSPRPTNEKLFF.

This clone was detected only a few times. J is TRBJ2-1 and V is TRBV4-2; D call uncertain. Between the trimmed V and J ends, which lost 4 bases and 2 bases, there was a span of 12 bases. Germline V CDR1 and CDR2: LGHNA, YNFKEQ. The CDR3 runs to 15 residues. For the CDR3, the DNA is TGTGCCAGCAGCCCCCGCATACAGACCTACAATGAGCAGTTCTTC. It codes for CASSPRIQTYNEQFF.

Turning to this clone: The sample contains more than one DNA sequence encoding this CDR3. The chain has TRBV18 and TRBJ2-5; no clear D gene. CDR1 is KGHSH and CDR2 is LQKENI in the germline V gene. This CDR3 is 14 amino acids long. Trimming pared 3 bases from V and 0 bases from J, leaving 8 bases between. Here the CDR3 DNA reads TGTGCCAGCTCACCCCGAGAGTACCAAGAGACCCAGTACTTC. It is translated as CASSPREYQETQYF.

The chain combines TRBV10-3 with TRBJ2-7; TRBD1 might be the D (6 bases). The CDR3 is 14 residues long. The ends were cut back, 3 bases at V and 4 bases at J, with 13 bases in the middle. Germline V gives CDR1 ENHRY, CDR2 SYGVKD. The CDR3 coding sequence is TGTGCCATCAGTGACGGGACAAGGAGTTACGAGCAGTACTTC. It specifies CAISDGTRSYEQYF.

The V gene is TRBV2, the J gene TRBJ1-2; weak D call: TRBD1 (6 bases). The V gene lost 2 bases and the J gene lost 4 bases, with 17 bases spanning the gap. The CDR3 spans 16 residues. Looked up from germline, CDR1 is SNHLY and CDR2 is FYNNEI. CDR3 nucleotides: TGTGCCAGCAGTGAATTACCGGGACACAATTTCTATGGCTACACCTTC. Encoded protein: CASSELPGHNFYGYTF. Together with reference TRBV2 and TRBJ1-2, the CDR3 gives the full variable domain: EPEVTQTPSHQVTQMGQEVILRCVPISNHLYFYWYRQILGQKVEFLVSFYNNEISEKSEIFDDQFSVERPDGSNFTLKIRSTKLEDSAMYFCASSELPGHNFYGYTFGSGTRLTVV.

This clone has just a few counts. The chain carries TRBV15 and TRBJ1-5; D remains unclear. Germline lookup yields CDR1 LNHNV and CDR2 YYDKDF (reference sequence). Trimming stripped 1 base from V and 0 bases from J, with 13 bases between. The CDR3 consists of 17 residues. CDR3 residues: CATSRGPGQNSNQPQHF. For the CDR3, the DNA is TGTGCCACCAGCAGAGGTCCAGGCCAGAATAGCAATCAGCCCCAGCATTTT.

Points on this clone: Being one base from a much bigger clone, this may be a read error. Here the CDR3 DNA reads TGTGCCAGCAGCTTGGACGGGGACTATGGCTACACCTTC. This codes for CASSLDGDYGYTF. The chain joins TRBV5-8 to TRBJ1-2; D is ambiguous. Trimming stripped 0 bases from V and 3 bases from J, with 6 bases between. This CDR3 region has 13 residues. Germline V gene lookup returns CDR1 SGHTS and CDR2 YDEGEE.

This sequence joins TRBV9 and TRBJ1-1; no definite D call. The CDR3 sequence is 13 residues long. CDR1 and CDR2 (germline): SGDLS, YYNGEE. The V gene lost 0 bases and the J gene lost 7 bases, with 10 bases spanning the gap. The CDR3 nucleotides read TGTGCCAGCAGCGTAGTGAACGCCGTTGAAGCTTTCTTT. It specifies CASSVVNAVEAFF.

The sample holds a few counts of this clone. This chain links TRBV11-2 with TRBJ2-6; D is uncertain. This CDR3 contains 13 residues. Trimming cost V 3 bases and J 0 bases, with 0 bases left between them. The germline V gene encodes CDR1 SGHAT and CDR2 FQNNGV. CDR3 bases: TGTGCCAGCAGCTTCTCTGGGGCCAACGTCCTGACTTTC. Its translation is CASSFSGANVLTF.

The chain joins TRBV27 to TRBJ2-5; TRBD2 is a possible D gene (6 bases). The CDR3 runs 12 residues. The V end was cut by 7 bases, the J end by 7 bases, with 13 bases between. In germline, CDR1 is MNHEY, CDR2 SMNVEV (reference sequence). CDR3 region: CASISNGGTQYF. CDR3 nucleotide sequence: TGTGCCAGCATCTCAAACGGGGGGACCCAGTACTTC.